This paragraph covers one T cell receptor beta chain sequence. Its antigen is not known. The germline V gene encodes CDR1 SEHNR and CDR2 FQNEAQ (reference sequence). The CDR3 runs 13 residues. Synthesis of TCR beta cDNA relied on 5'RACE template switching carrying UMIs. One entry per CDR3 protein, without DNA, is what TCRdb gives after re-calling the 5' RACE reads. Recorded for this sample: some 450,000 distinct CDR3 sequences. This sample was taken from a study of T cells expressing NK-cell markers. The wider study: It was sorted CD3+CD56-NKG2C+, CD3+CD56+NKG2C- and CD3+CD56+NKG2C+ T cells that provided the TCR beta repertoires. Eight donors were sequenced, seven testing HCMV-seropositive and one testing seronegative. Study-wide results and caveats: Also leading the CD3+CD56-NKG2C+ fraction in a handful of donors were these clonotypes.

The chain is built from TRBV7-9 and TRBJ2-5. The source material was blood T cells: a sorted CD56 or NKG2C T cell subset, CD4+ or CD8+ T cells, or bulk PBMC T cells (not recorded which). This TCR was recovered from a woman aged 18 to 75 in good health. This CDR3 is CASAIGTRETQYF.